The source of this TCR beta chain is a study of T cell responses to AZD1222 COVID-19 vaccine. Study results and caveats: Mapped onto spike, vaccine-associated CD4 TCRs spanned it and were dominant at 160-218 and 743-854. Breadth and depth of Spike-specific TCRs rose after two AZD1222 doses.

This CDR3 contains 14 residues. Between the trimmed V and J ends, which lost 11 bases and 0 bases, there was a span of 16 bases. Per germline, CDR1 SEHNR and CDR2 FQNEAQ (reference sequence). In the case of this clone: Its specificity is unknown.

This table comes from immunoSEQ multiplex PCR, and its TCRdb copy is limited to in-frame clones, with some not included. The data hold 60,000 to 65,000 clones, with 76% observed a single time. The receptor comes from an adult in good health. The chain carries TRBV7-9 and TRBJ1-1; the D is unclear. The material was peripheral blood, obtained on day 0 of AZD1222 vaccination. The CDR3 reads CAGSTGGLNTEAFF. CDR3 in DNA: TGTGCCGGTTCGACGGGAGGGCTGAACACTGAAGCTTTCTTT.